Listed below are T cell receptor beta chains from one sample, sequenced in a study of T cell clusters in autoimmune cytopenias. Using the multiplex PCR reads, TCRdb records one entry per CDR3 protein without DNA. This table holds 9,000 to 15,000 distinct CDR3 sequences. This sample was also put to use in a study of T cell repertoires in aging, cancer and after chemotherapy.

Material: peripheral blood. These receptors were taken from a human donor in good health. CDR3s include the opening cysteine and the closing phenylalanine or tryptophan. Rows give clone size only sometimes, using once, few, many, or a class for an expanded clone.

TRBJ1-4	.	TRBV6-5	CATSRGWTNEKLFF
TRBJ1-1	.	TRBV19	CASMRTGSVTEAFF
TRBJ2-5	.	TRBV11-2	CASSFWGEETQYF
TRBJ2-7	.	TRBV11-3	CASSLQGSGEQYF
TRBJ2-7	.	TRBV30	CAWSPRGTTTYEQYF
TRBJ2-7	.	TRBV5-1	CASSLAGAPGYEQYF
TRBJ2-7	.	TRBV19	CASSSGQGYEQYF
TRBJ2-2	.	TRBV30	CAWTNRGGASTGELFF
TRBJ1-4	.	TRBV19	CASSPQGNSNEKLFF
TRBJ2-7	.	TRBV27	CASSFTQREQYF
TRBJ1-2	.	TRBV29-1	CSVDYRGGGYTF
TRBJ2-7	.	TRBV6-5	CASSYSLIRGTYEQYF
TRBJ2-7	.	TRBV6-6	CASRPGTQAYEQYF
TRBJ2-7	.	TRBV10-3	CAISETWEQYF
TRBJ1-3	.	TRBV30	CAWGTGGNGNTIYF
TRBJ2-7	.	TRBV19	CASSPGTGGPYEQYF
TRBJ1-4	.	TRBV6-5	CASREGRRNEKLFF
TRBJ2-7	.	TRBV6-1	CASSDMIAGAYEQYF
TRBJ1-4	.	TRBV6-1	CASSEGQGQNEKLFF
TRBJ2-5	medium-sized	TRBV29-1	CSVTPLARETQYF
TRBJ2-1	.	TRBV5-1	CASSTTQLRFYNEQFF
TRBJ2-3	.	TRBV19	CATEDGGGASTDTQYF
TRBJ1-2	.	TRBV5-4	CASSWAQMNYGYTF
TRBJ2-7	.	TRBV6-5	CASRQSSSYEQYF
TRBJ1-5	.	TRBV30	CAWSGKGNQPQHF
TRBJ2-1	.	TRBV24-1	CATSDLRSFGRGYNEQFF
TRBJ1-5	.	TRBV6-5	CASSYSRGQPQHF
TRBJ1-2	.	TRBV6-2/TRBV6-3	CASSRAKEDGYTF
TRBJ2-5	.	TRBV19	CASSPRGETGRGTQYF